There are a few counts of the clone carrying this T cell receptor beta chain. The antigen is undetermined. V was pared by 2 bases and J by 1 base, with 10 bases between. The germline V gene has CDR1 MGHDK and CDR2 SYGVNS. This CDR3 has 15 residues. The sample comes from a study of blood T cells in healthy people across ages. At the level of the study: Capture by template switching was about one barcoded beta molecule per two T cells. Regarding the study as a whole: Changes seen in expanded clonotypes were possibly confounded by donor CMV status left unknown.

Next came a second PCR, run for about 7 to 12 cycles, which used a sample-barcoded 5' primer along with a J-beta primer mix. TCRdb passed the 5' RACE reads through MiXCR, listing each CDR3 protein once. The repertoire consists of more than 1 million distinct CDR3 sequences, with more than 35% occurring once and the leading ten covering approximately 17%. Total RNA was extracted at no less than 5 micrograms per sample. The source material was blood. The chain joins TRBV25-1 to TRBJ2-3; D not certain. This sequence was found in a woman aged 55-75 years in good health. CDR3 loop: CASSERTGGTDTQYF. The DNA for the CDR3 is TGTGCCAGCAGTGAAAGGACGGGCGGCACAGATACGCAGTATTTT.